The 21 T cell receptor beta chains below come from one sample, sequenced in a study of shared clonotypes between healthy human individuals. Some clones are missing from TCRdb's copy, which holds only in-frame ones; the method was immunoSEQ multiplex PCR. The sample carries about 2 million clones, approximately 94% recorded once. CD45RO negativity and positive selection for CCR7 defined naive CD8 cells, a population that excluded terminally differentiated effector memory CD45RA+ cells. The sample comprised naive CD8+ T cells sorted from blood. These receptors all stem from a man between 18 and 35 years old in good health.

The V and J genes are TRBV19 and TRBJ1-2; D is unclear. The CDR3 contains 12 residues. V lost 5 bases and J 8 bases, leaving 12 bases between the germline ends. Germline CDR1 reads LNHDA; CDR2 reads SQIVND (reference sequence). CDR3 coding DNA: TGTGCCAGTAGTGGACCGAGTGAGGGCTACACCTTC. Protein: CASSGPSEGYTF.

The rearrangement links TRBV19 to TRBJ2-1; 12 nucleotides agree with TRBD2. This CDR3 comprises 15 residues. Germline CDR1 and CDR2: LNHDA and SQIVND (reference sequence). V lost 7 bases and J lost 7; bases outside the gene matches: 8. CDR3 residues: CASTLLAGGMNEQFF. As DNA, the CDR3 is TGTGCCAGTACCTTACTAGCGGGAGGAATGAATGAGCAGTTCTTC. Full variable domain (remainder filled in from reference TRBV19 and TRBJ2-1): DGGITQSPKYLFRKEGQNVTLSCEQNLNHDAMYWYRQDPGQGLRLIYYSQIVNDFQKGDIAEGYSVSREKKESFPLTVTSAQKNPTAFYLCASTLLAGGMNEQFFGPGTRLTVL.

CDR3 DNA sequence: TGTGCCAGCAGCTTCCAGGGGTCGCCCTATGGCTACACCTTC. This translates into CASSFQGSPYGYTF. The V gene is TRBV5-4, the J gene TRBJ1-2, with D perhaps matching TRBD1 (6 bases). The CDR3 loop spans 14 amino acids. The V end lost 2 bases, the J end lost 4 bases, and 12 bases lay between the germline ends. From germline, CDR1 is SGHNT and CDR2 YYREEE (reference sequence).

V is TRBV5-4 and J is TRBJ2-1; either TRBD1 or TRBD2 may fit D (5 bases each). The CDR3 sequence is 16 residues long. V lost 0 bases and J lost 4, with 14 bases in between. In germline, CDR1 is SGHNT, CDR2 YYREEE (reference sequence). In DNA, the CDR3 is TGTGCCAGCAGCTTGGGGGGGTCCGGGTCTTACAATGAGCAGTTCTTC. Its translation is CASSLGGSGSYNEQFF.

On this clone: Other DNA sequences in this specimen translate into the identical CDR3. This rearrangement joins TRBV27 to TRBJ2-7; D is unclear. V was pared by 3 bases and J by 2 bases, with 8 bases between. Germline CDR1 reads MNHEY; CDR2 reads SMNVEV (reference sequence). The CDR3 runs to 13 residues. This CDR3 is CASSLQGPYEQYF. The DNA of the CDR3 is TGTGCCAGCAGTTTGCAAGGGCCCTACGAGCAGTACTTC.

The J gene is TRBJ2-5, the V gene TRBV7-9; D unresolved. The CDR3 runs to 15 residues. V was shortened by 5 bases and J by 0 bases, with 13 bases between the two germline ends. The germline V gene encodes CDR1 SEHNR and CDR2 FQNEAQ (reference sequence). CDR3: CASSEILEYQETQYF. The CDR3 nucleotides are TGTGCCAGCAGCGAGATCCTCGAGTACCAAGAGACCCAGTACTTC. The complete variable domain, with remaining parts taken from reference TRBV7-9 and TRBJ2-5, reads DTGVSQNPRHKITKRGQNVTFRCDPISEHNRLYWYRQTLGQGPEFLTYFQNEAQLEKSRLLSDRFSAERPKGSFSTLEIQRTEQGDSAMYLCASSEILEYQETQYFGPGTRLLVL.

The table lists this clone with a count of one. The J gene is TRBJ1-1, the V gene TRBV4-1; D remains ambiguous. The CDR3 covers 13 residues. Germline CDR1 MGHRA, CDR2 YSYEKL. Trimming took off 4 bases at V and 0 bases at J, with 6 bases between the two ends. CDR3 DNA: TGCGCCAGCAGCCCGATGTTGAACACTGAAGCTTTCTTT. It specifies CASSPMLNTEAFF.

This sequence joins TRBV5-4 and TRBJ2-1, with D possibly being TRBD2 (7 bases). Between the trimmed V and J ends, which lost 2 bases and 5 bases, there was a span of 23 bases. The CDR3 consists of 18 residues. CDR1 and CDR2 (germline): SGHNT, YYREEE (reference sequence). DNA for the CDR3: TGTGCCAGCAGCTTCGACATACAAGGGGGGGTTGTGGACAATGAGCAGTTCTTC. Translated: CASSFDIQGGVVDNEQFF.

The chain links TRBV13 to TRBJ2-1, with 9 bases fitting TRBD2. The CDR3 length is 15 residues. V shed 5 bases, J shed 3 bases, and the junction held 5 bases outside the gene matches. Looked up from germline, CDR1 is PRHDT and CDR2 is FYEKMQ (reference sequence). CDR3 nucleotide sequence: TGTGCCAGCAGCGTCCGACTAGCGGTCTACAATGAGCAGTTCTTC. Its protein is CASSVRLAVYNEQFF. Together with reference TRBV13 and TRBJ2-1, the CDR3 gives the full variable domain: AAGVIQSPRHLIKEKRETATLKCYPIPRHDTVYWYQQGPGQDPQFLISFYEKMQSDKGSIPDRFSAQQFSDYHSELNMSSLELGDSALYFCASSVRLAVYNEQFFGPGTRLTVL.

The J gene is TRBJ2-7, the V gene TRBV5-1; D may be TRBD1 (5 bases). Looked up from germline, CDR1 is SGHRS and CDR2 is YFSETQ. There are 13 residues in the CDR3. V was trimmed by 4 bases and J by 4 bases, leaving 12 bases between them. CDR3 DNA: TGCGCCAGCAGCCTCAGGGTGGGATACGAGCAGTACTTC. It encodes CASSLRVGYEQYF.

V gene TRBV5-4 combines with J gene TRBJ2-3; a possible D gene is TRBD1 (5 bases). This CDR3 is 13 amino acids long. Per the germline V gene, CDR1 is SGHNT and CDR2 is YYREEE (reference sequence). Trimming pared 1 base from V and 4 bases from J, leaving 7 bases between. The CDR3 region is CASSLRGADTQYF. The CDR3 DNA reads TGTGCCAGCAGCTTGAGGGGTGCAGATACGCAGTATTTT.

The rearrangement links TRBV4-2 to TRBJ1-5, with a possible D match to TRBD1 (6 bases). Germline-derived CDR1 and CDR2 are LGHNA and YNFKEQ. This CDR3 contains 19 residues. V was shortened by 2 bases and J by 0 bases, with 20 bases between the two germline ends. As DNA, the CDR3 is TGTGCCAGCAGCCAACAGGGGCCGGTCGGATCGTATAGCAATCAGCCCCAGCATTTT. It translates to CASSQQGPVGSYSNQPQHF.

This chain uses TRBV9 with TRBJ2-5; the D call may be TRBD1 or TRBD2 (5 bases each). Deletions cut 3 bases from V and 1 base from J, with 19 bases between. CDR1 and CDR2 (germline): SGDLS, YYNGEE. This CDR3 spans 17 amino acids. DNA of the CDR3: TGTGCCAGCAGCGCCCCAACAACCGGGGCCACCCAAGAGACCCAGTACTTC. It is translated as CASSAPTTGATQETQYF.

The chain uses TRBV4-1 and TRBJ1-4; 7 bases align to TRBD1. V was clipped by 1 base and J by 5 bases; unmatched bases: 7. CDR1 is MGHRA, CDR2 YSYEKL, per germline. The CDR3 consists of 16 residues. The CDR3 DNA follows: TGCGCCAGCAGCCAAGGGGGAACAGGGGAAAATGAAAAACTGTTTTTT. It encodes CASSQGGTGENEKLFF.

The chain joins TRBV9 to TRBJ2-2; 7 bases align to TRBD1. V shed 7 bases and J 3 bases; nucleotides not matched to a gene: 18. Germline assignment: CDR1 SGDLS and CDR2 YYNGEE. The CDR3 runs to 18 residues. This CDR3 is CASGFRRTGDLDTGELFF. The CDR3 coding sequence is TGTGCCAGCGGGTTCCGTAGAACAGGGGATCTTGACACCGGGGAGCTGTTTTTT.

The chain couples TRBV5-4 to TRBJ1-2, with a tentative D call TRBD1 (5 bases). Germline CDR1 reads SGHNT; CDR2 reads YYREEE (reference sequence). The CDR3 has 15 amino acids. Trimming removed 0 bases from V and 3 bases from J, with 12 bases in between. The CDR3 region is CASSLVGDGDYGYTF. CDR3 sequence (DNA): TGTGCCAGCAGCTTGGTTGGGGACGGCGACTATGGCTACACCTTC.

In this sample, this clone turned up a few times. This chain links TRBV30 with TRBJ1-1; possibly TRBD1 for D (5 bases). V was shortened by 3 bases and J by 6 bases, with 20 bases between the two germline ends. Germline CDR1 and CDR2: GTSNPN and SVGIG (reference sequence). This CDR3 comprises 15 residues. CDR3 nucleotides: TGTGCCTGGAGAGTAGAGGACACCCTGGAGGCTGAAGCTTTCTTT. Its translation is CAWRVEDTLEAEAFF.

The chain uses TRBV5-6 and TRBJ1-2, with D unclear. Germline lookup yields CDR1 SGHDT and CDR2 YYEEEE. With 4 bases removed from V and 0 bases from J, the gap between germline ends came to 13 bases. The CDR3 length is 15 residues. The CDR3 sequence is CASSVEPVANYGYTF. The CDR3 DNA sequence: TGTGCCAGCAGCGTGGAGCCAGTAGCTAACTATGGCTACACCTTC.

The chain uses TRBV19 and TRBJ2-7, with unresolved D. Trimming shortened V by 5 bases and J by 7 bases, and 15 bases separated the two germline ends. The CDR3 consists of 13 residues. Germline loops: CDR1 LNHDA, CDR2 SQIVND (reference sequence). In DNA form, the CDR3 reads TGTGCCAGTAGTTCGAACACCTTTAGGGAGCAGTACTTC. Encoded protein: CASSSNTFREQYF.

The V gene is TRBV30, the J gene TRBJ2-7; 7 bases agree with TRBD1. There are 13 residues in the CDR3. V dropped 0 bases and J dropped 4; count of bases not matched to a gene: 3. Germline CDR1 GTSNPN, CDR2 SVGIG (reference sequence). Here the CDR3 reads CAWSVQQGYEQYF. The CDR3, as DNA: TGTGCCTGGAGTGTTCAACAGGGGTACGAGCAGTACTTC.

The chain couples TRBV4-1 to TRBJ2-7; 10 bases are a match to TRBD2. Germline lookup yields CDR1 MGHRA and CDR2 YSYEKL. This CDR3 is built from 18 residues. V lost 2 bases, J lost 3 bases, and 13 bases stayed unmatched. CDR3 bases: TGCGCCAGCAGCCAACGGGGCGGGTCAGCGGGGGGGCTCTACGAGCAGTACTTC. It specifies CASSQRGGSAGGLYEQYF.